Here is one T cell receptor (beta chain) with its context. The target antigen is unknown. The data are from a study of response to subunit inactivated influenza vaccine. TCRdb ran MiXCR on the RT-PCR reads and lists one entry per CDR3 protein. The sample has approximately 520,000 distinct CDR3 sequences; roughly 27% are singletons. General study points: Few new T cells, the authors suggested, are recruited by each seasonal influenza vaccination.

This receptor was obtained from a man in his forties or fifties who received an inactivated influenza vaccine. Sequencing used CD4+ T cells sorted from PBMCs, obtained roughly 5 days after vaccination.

CDR3 loop: CASSLSYYNSPLHF. Here the CDR3 DNA reads TGTGCCAGCAGTTTGTCATACTATAATTCACCCCTCCACTTT. The genes are TRBV12-3 or TRBV12-4 and TRBJ1-6; D is unclear. Trimming cost V 3 bases and J 3 bases, with 6 bases left between them. This CDR3 contains 14 residues.